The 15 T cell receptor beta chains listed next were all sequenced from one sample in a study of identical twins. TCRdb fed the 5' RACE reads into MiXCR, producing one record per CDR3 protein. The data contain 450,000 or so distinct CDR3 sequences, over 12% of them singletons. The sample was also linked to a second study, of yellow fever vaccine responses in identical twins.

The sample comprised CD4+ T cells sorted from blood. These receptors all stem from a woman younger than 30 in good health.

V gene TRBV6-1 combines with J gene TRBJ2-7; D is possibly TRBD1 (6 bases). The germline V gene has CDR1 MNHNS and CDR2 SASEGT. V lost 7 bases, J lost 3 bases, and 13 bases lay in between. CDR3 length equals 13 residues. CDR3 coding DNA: TGTGCCAGCACCCCCACAGGGATCTACGAGCAGTACTTC. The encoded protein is CASTPTGIYEQYF.

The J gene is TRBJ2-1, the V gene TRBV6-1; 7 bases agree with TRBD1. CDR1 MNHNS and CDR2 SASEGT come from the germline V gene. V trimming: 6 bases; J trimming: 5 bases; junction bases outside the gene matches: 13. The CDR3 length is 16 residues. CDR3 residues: CASSLRGTESNNEQFF. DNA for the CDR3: TGTGCCAGCAGCCTTAGGGGGACAGAAAGCAACAATGAGCAGTTCTTC.

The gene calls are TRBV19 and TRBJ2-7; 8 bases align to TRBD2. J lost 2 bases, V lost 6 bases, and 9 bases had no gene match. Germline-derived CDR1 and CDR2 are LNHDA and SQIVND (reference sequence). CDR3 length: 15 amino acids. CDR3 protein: CASSREGTTPYEQYF. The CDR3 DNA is TGTGCCAGTAGCCGGGAGGGTACTACCCCCTACGAGCAGTACTTC. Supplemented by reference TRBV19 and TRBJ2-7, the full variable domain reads DGGITQSPKYLFRKEGQNVTLSCEQNLNHDAMYWYRQDPGQGLRLIYYSQIVNDFQKGDIAEGYSVSREKKESFPLTVTSAQKNPTAFYLCASSREGTTPYEQYFGPGTRLTVT.

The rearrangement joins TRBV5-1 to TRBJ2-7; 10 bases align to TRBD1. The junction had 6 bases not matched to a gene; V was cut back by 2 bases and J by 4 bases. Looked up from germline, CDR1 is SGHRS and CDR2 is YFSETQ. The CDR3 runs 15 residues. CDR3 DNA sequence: TGCGCCAGCAGCTTACTCGGGACAGGGGAATACGAGCAGTACTTC. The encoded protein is CASSLLGTGEYEQYF.

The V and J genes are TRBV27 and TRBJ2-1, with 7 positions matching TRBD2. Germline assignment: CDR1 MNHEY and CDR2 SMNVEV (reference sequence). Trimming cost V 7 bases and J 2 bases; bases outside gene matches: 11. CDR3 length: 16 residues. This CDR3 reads CASTRSSGITYNEQFF. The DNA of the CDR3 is TGTGCCAGCACTCGCTCTAGCGGCATTACCTACAATGAGCAGTTCTTC.

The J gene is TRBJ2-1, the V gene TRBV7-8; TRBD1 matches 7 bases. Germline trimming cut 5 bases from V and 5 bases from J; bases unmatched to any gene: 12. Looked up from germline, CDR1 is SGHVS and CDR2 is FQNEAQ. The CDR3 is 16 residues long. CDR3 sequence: CASSPTGFAANNEQFF. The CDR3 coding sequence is TGTGCCAGCAGCCCGACAGGGTTCGCCGCCAACAATGAGCAGTTCTTC.

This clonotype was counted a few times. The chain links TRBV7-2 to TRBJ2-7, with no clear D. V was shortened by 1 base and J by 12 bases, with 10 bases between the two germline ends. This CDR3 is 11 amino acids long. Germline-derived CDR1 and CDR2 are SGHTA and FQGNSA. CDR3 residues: CASSLGVWLYF. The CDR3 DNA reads TGTGCCAGCAGCTTAGGAGTCTGGCTGTACTTC. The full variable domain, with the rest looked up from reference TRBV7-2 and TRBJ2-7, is GAGVSQSPSNKVTEKGKDVELRCDPISGHTALYWYRQSLGQGLEFLIYFQGNSAPDKSGLPSDRFSAERTGGSVSTLTIQRTQQEDSAVYLCASSLGVWLYFGPGTRLTVT.

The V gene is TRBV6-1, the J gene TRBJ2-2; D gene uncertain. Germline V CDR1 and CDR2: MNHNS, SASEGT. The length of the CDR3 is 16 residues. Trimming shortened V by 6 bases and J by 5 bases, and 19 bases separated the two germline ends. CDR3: CASRSQSSGGTGELFF. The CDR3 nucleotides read TGTGCCAGCAGGAGCCAATCCTCAGGTGGAACCGGGGAGCTGTTTTTT.

The CDR3 DNA follows: TGCAGTGCTAGAGATGTGGGGGAGCAGTACTTC. Protein: CSARDVGEQYF. This chain joins TRBV20-1 and TRBJ2-7; the D is unclear. Trimming took off 0 bases at V and 7 bases at J, with 7 bases between the two ends. CDR1 and CDR2 from the germline V gene are DFQATT and SNEGSKA (reference sequence). This CDR3 is 11 amino acids long.

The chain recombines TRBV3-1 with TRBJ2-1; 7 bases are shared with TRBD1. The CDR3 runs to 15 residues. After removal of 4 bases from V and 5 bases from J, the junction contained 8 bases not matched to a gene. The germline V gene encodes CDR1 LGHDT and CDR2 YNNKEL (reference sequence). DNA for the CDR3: TGTGCCAGCAGCCCCCGACAGGGACAAAACAATGAGCAGTTCTTC. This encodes CASSPRQGQNNEQFF.

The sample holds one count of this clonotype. CDR3 sequence reads: CASSGGQGYNSPLHF. CDR3 coding DNA: TGCGCCAGCAGTGGGGGACAGGGGTATAATTCACCCCTCCACTTT. This rearrangement joins TRBV10-2 to TRBJ1-6; 10 bases line up with TRBD1. J gave up 4 bases and V 4 bases, and 1 base lay outside the gene matches. This CDR3 region has 15 residues. Germline loops: CDR1 WSHSY, CDR2 SAAADI.

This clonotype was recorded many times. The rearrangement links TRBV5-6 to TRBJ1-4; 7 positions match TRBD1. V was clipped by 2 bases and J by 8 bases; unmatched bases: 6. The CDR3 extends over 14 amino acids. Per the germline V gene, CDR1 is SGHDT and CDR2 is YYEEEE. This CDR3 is CASSFDRANEKLFF. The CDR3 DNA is TGTGCCAGCAGCTTTGACAGGGCGAACGAAAAACTGTTTTTT.

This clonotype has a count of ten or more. The CDR3 region is CASRNIDTQYF. CDR3 nucleotide sequence: TGCGCCAGCAGGAATATAGATACGCAGTATTTT. The chain links TRBV5-1 to TRBJ2-3; D is ambiguous. The CDR3 is made up of 11 amino acids. V was pared by 5 bases and J by 5 bases, with 6 bases between. CDR1 SGHRS and CDR2 YFSETQ come from the germline V gene.

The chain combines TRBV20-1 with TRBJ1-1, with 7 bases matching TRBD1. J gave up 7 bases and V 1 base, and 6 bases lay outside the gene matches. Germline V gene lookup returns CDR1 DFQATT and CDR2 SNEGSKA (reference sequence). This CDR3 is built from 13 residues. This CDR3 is CSARVYGTDEAFF. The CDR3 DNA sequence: TGCAGTGCTAGAGTTTACGGGACAGATGAAGCTTTCTTT.

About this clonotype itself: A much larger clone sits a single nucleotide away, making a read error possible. The CDR3 DNA follows: TGCGCCAGCAGCTTGGAGGTCAGCAATCAGCCCCAGCATTTT. Amino acid sequence: CASSLEVSNQPQHF. The V gene is TRBV5-1, the J gene TRBJ1-5, with D unclear. The length of the CDR3 is 14 residues. CDR1 and CDR2 from the germline V gene are SGHRS and YFSETQ. V was clipped by 0 bases and J by 1 base, with 5 bases between them.